This T cell receptor beta chain was identified in a study of CD8+CD57+ T cells in acquired aplastic anemia. About the research overall: An average of roughly 3 ug of DNA was obtained from sorted CD4+ and CD8+ cells. The study, taken as a whole, reports: Patients and controls had CD8+ Simpson's diversity values that were not significantly distinct.

CD8+CD57+ cell expansion, shown by flow cytometry, had occurred in the patients selected for sequencing. The cohort consisted entirely of patients having severe acquired aplastic anemia. Blood came from patients not yet given any therapy. Profiling that covered TCR beta VDJ and CDR3 relied on genomic DNA as its template. Using its own MiXCR run on the reads, TCRdb lists one record per CDR3 protein. The sample lists 75,000 to 80,000 distinct CDR3 sequences, around 70% occurring once. The CDR3 totals 12 residues. Trimming cost V 7 bases and J 4 bases; bases outside gene matches: 2. Germline assignment: CDR1 SNHLY and CDR2 FYNNEI. In the case of this clonotype: Its antigen remains unknown.

This clonotype was obtained from a human donor with aplastic anemia. V gene TRBV2 combines with J gene TRBJ2-7; 9 bases match TRBD1. Sequencing input: sorted CD4+, CD8+, or CD8+CD57+ T cells (not recorded which) from PBMCs. This CDR3 reads CASKGQGYEQYF. The CDR3 DNA reads as TGTGCCAGCAAAGGACAGGGGTACGAGCAGTACTTC.